This entry describes one TCR beta chain. These data originate in a study of CD8 T cells in Susac syndrome. RNA in amounts of roughly 0.5 to 1 ug was reverse transcribed with random hexamers. In TCRdb, the immunoSEQ multiplex PCR reads were re-called with MiXCR into one record per CDR3 protein. The sample includes about 150,000 distinct CDR3 sequences, roughly 96% seen only once; the top ten take roughly 0.16%. This CDR3 spans 14 amino acids. Trimming pared 6 bases from V and 6 bases from J, leaving 19 bases between. Germline V gene data show CDR1 as DFQATT and CDR2 as SNEGSKA (reference sequence). The sequencing input was CD8+ T cells from PBMCs. This sequence originates from a human donor with multiple sclerosis. This chain connects TRBV20-1 to TRBJ2-3; TRBD1 might be the D (6 bases). CDR3 DNA sequence: TGCAGTGCCCTACCACAGGGACCCCTTGATACGCAGTATTTT. Amino acid sequence: CSALPQGPLDTQYF.